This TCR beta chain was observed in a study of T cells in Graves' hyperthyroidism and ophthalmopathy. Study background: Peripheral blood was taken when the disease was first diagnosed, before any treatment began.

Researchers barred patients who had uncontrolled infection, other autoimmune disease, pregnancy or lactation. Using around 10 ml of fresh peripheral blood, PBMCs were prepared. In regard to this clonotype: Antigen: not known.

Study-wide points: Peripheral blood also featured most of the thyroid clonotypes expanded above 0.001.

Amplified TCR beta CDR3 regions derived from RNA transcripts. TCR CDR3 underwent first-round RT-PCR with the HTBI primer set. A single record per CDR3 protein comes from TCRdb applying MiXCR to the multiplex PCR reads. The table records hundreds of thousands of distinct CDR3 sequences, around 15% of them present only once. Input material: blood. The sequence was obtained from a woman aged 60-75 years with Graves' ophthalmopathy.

The CDR3 sequence is CASSTPGQGGTYEQYF. In DNA form, the CDR3 reads TGTGCCAGTAGTACACCTGGACAGGGGGGTACCTACGAGCAGTACTTC. V is TRBV19 and J is TRBJ2-7; 10 nucleotides line up with TRBD1. The V gene end was trimmed by 4 bases and the J gene end by 2 bases; junction bases not matched to a gene: 8. The CDR3 spans 16 residues. Germline V lookup: CDR1 LNHDA, CDR2 SQIVND (reference sequence).